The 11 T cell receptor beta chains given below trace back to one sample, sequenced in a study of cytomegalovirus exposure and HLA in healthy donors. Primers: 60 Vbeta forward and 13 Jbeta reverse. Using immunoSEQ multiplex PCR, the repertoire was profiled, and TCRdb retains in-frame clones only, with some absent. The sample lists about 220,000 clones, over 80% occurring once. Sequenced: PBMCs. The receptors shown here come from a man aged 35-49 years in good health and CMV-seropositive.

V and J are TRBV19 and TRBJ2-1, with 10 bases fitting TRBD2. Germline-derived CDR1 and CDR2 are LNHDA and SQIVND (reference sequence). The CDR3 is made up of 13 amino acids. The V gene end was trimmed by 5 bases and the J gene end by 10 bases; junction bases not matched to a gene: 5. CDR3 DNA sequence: TGTGCCAGTAGTTTCCTAGCGGGAGCGGAGCAGTTCTTC. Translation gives CASSFLAGAEQFF.

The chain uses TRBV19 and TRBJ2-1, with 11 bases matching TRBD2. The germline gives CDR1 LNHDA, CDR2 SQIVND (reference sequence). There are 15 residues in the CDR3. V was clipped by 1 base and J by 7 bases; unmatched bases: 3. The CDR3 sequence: CASSIVAGGLNEQFF. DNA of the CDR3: TGTGCCAGTAGTATAGTAGCGGGGGGGTTGAATGAGCAGTTCTTC. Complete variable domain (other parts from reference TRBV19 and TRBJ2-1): DGGITQSPKYLFRKEGQNVTLSCEQNLNHDAMYWYRQDPGQGLRLIYYSQIVNDFQKGDIAEGYSVSREKKESFPLTVTSAQKNPTAFYLCASSIVAGGLNEQFFGPGTRLTVL.

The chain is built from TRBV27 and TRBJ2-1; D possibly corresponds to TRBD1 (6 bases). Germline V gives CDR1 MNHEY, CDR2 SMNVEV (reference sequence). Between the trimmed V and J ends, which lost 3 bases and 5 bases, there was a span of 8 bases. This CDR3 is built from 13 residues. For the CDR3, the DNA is TGTGCCAGCAGTTTGACAGGACACAATGAGCAGTTCTTC. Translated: CASSLTGHNEQFF.

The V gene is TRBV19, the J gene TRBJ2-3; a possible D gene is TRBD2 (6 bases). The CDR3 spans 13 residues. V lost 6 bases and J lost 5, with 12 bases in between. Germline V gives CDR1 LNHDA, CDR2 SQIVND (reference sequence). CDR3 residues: CASREGRGDTQYF. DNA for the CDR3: TGTGCCAGTAGGGAGGGCCGGGGAGATACGCAGTATTTT.

The DNA for the CDR3 is TGTGCCAGCAGAAACAGGGGTGCAGATACGCAGTATTTT. Protein: CASRNRGADTQYF. This chain connects TRBV6-5 to TRBJ2-3; 7 bases fit TRBD1. V shed 6 bases, J shed 4 bases, and the junction held 4 bases outside the gene matches. There are 13 residues in the CDR3. Germline V gene data show CDR1 as MNHEY and CDR2 as SVGAGI.

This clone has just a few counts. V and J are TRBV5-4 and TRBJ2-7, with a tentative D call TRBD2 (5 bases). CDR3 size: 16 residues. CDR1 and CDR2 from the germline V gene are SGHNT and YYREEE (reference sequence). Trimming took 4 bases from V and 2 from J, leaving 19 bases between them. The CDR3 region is CASSPENRARAYEQYF. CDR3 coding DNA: TGTGCCAGCAGCCCGGAAAACCGAGCGAGGGCCTACGAGCAGTACTTC.

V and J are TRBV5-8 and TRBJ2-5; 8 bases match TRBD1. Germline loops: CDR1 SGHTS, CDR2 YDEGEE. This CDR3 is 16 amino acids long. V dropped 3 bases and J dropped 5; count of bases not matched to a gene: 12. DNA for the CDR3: TGTGCCAGCAGCTCCGTCCGGACAGGGCGTTTGGAGACCCAGTACTTC. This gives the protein CASSSVRTGRLETQYF.

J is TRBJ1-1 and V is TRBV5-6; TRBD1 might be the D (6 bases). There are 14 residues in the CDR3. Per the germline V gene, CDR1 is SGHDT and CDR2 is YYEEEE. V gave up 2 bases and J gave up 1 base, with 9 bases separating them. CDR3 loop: CASSFGQRNTEAFF. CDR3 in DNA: TGTGCCAGCAGCTTTGGACAGAGGAACACTGAAGCTTTCTTT.

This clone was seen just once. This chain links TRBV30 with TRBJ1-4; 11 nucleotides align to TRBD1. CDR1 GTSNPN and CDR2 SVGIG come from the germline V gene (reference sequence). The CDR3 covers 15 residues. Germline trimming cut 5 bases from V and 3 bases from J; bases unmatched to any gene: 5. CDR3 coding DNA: TGTGCCTGGGGCGGACAGGGGGCACCTAATGAAAAACTGTTTTTT. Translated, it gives CAWGGQGAPNEKLFF.

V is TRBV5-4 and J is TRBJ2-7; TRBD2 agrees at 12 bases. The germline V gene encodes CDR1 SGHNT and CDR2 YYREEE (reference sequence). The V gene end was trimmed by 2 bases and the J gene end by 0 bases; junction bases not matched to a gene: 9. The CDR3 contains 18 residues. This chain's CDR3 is CASSFGRGLAGLSYEQYF. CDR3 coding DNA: TGTGCCAGCAGCTTTGGAAGAGGACTAGCGGGACTCTCCTACGAGCAGTACTTC. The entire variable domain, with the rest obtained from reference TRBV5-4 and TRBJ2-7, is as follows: ETGVTQSPTHLIKTRGQQVTLRCSSQSGHNTVSWYQQALGQGPQFIFQYYREEENGRGNFPPRFSGLQFPNYSSELNVNALELDDSALYLCASSFGRGLAGLSYEQYFGPGTRLTVT.

The DNA for the CDR3 is TGTGCCAGTAGTATCCCAGGTCTCCACGCTGAAGCTTTCTTT. Its protein product is CASSIPGLHAEAFF. V is TRBV19 and J is TRBJ1-1; D uncertain. V was clipped by 3 bases and J by 6 bases, with 14 bases between them. Germline V gene data show CDR1 as LNHDA and CDR2 as SQIVND (reference sequence). The CDR3 loop spans 14 amino acids. Full variable domain (rest looked up from reference TRBV19 and TRBJ1-1): DGGITQSPKYLFRKEGQNVTLSCEQNLNHDAMYWYRQDPGQGLRLIYYSQIVNDFQKGDIAEGYSVSREKKESFPLTVTSAQKNPTAFYLCASSIPGLHAEAFFGQGTRLTVV.